Following are 3 T cell receptor beta chains from one sample sequenced in a study of CD8+CD57+ T cells in acquired aplastic anemia. The template used for profiling TCR beta VDJ and CDR3 was genomic DNA. TCRdb reprocessed the reads with MiXCR, giving one entry per CDR3 protein. The table lists 150,000 to 200,000 distinct CDR3 sequences, around 66% of them singletons. Sequenced sample: sorted CD4+, CD8+, or CD8+CD57+ T cells (not recorded which) from PBMCs. These receptors were collected from a human donor with severe aplastic anemia or a healthy control (not recorded which).

The chain recombines TRBV7-8 with TRBJ1-1; the match to TRBD1 covers 12 bases. This CDR3 contains 17 residues. The germline V gene encodes CDR1 SGHVS and CDR2 FQNEAQ. V gave up 3 bases and J gave up 1 base; unmatched junction bases: 6. The CDR3 is CASSLGGTGGWNTEAFF. CDR3 bases: TGTGCCAGCAGCTTGGGGGGGACAGGGGGCTGGAACACTGAAGCTTTCTTT. Together with reference TRBV7-8 and TRBJ1-1, the CDR3 gives the full variable domain: GAGVSQSPRYKVAKRGQDVALRCDPISGHVSLFWYQQALGQGPEFLTYFQNEAQLDKSGLPSDRFFAERPEGSVSTLKIQRTQQEDSAVYLCASSLGGTGGWNTEAFFGQGTRLTVV.

This rearrangement joins TRBV20-1 to TRBJ1-5, with D possibly matching TRBD1 (5 bases). The CDR3 is 13 residues long. V was pared by 6 bases and J by 4 bases, with 13 bases between. CDR1 and CDR2 (germline): DFQATT, SNEGSKA (reference sequence). Here the CDR3 DNA reads TGCAGTGCGGGAGCGGCAGGGAATCAGCCCCAGCATTTT. This translates into CSAGAAGNQPQHF.

DNA for the CDR3: TGCGCCAGCCAAGATAGCGGGAGCTCCTACGAGCAGTACTTC. Protein sequence: CASQDSGSSYEQYF. The chain uses TRBV10-2 and TRBJ2-7, with 9 nucleotides matching TRBD2. Germline CDR1 WSHSY, CDR2 SAAADI. V lost 8 bases to trimming and J lost 0 bases; unmatched junction nucleotides: 5. This CDR3 comprises 14 residues.